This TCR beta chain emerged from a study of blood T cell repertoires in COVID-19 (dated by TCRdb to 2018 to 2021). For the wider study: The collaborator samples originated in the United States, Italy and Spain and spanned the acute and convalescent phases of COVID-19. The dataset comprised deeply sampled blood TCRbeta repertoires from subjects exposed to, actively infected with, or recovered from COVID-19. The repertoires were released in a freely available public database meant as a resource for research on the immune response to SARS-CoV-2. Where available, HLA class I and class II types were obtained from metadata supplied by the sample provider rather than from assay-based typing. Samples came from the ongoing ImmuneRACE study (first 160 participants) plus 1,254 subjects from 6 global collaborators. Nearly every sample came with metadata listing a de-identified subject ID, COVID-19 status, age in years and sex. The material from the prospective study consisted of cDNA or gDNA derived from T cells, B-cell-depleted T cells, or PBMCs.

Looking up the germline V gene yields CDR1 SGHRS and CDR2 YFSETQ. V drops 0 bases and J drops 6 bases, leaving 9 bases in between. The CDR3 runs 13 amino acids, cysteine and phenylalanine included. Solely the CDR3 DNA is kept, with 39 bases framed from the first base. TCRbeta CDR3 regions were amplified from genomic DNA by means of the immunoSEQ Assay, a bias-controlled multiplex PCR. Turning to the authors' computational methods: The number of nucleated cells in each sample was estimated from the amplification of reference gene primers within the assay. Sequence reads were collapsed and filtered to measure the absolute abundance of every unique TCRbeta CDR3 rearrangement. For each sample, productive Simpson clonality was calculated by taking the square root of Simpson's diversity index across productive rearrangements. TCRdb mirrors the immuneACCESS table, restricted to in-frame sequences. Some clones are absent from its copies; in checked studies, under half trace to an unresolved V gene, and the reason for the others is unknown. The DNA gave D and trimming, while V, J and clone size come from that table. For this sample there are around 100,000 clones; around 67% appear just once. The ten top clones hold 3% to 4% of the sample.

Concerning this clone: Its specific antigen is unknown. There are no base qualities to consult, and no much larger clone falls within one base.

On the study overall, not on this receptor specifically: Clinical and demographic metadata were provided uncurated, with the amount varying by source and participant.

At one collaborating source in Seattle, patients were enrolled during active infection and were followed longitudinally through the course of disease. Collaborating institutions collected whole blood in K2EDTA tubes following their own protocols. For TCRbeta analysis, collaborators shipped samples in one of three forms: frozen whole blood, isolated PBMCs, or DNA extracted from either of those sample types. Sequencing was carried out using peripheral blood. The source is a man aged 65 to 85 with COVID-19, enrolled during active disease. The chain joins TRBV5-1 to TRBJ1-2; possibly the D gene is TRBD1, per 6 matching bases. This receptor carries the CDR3 CASSLAGGDGYTF. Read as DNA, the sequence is TGCGCCAGCAGCTTGGCTGGGGGCGATGGCTACACCTTC.